This paragraph reports one T cell receptor (beta chain). This table comes from immunoSEQ multiplex PCR, and its TCRdb copy is limited to in-frame clones, with some not included. The sample holds roughly 32,000 clones, 76% seen once. These data are taken from a study of STAT5B mutations in CD4+ large granular lymphocyte leukemia. At the level of the study: The CDR3 'QG' motif was associated with a particular HLA allele among healthy donors.

The sequencing sample was made of CD4+ T cells from blood buffy coats. The TCR comes from a human donor in good health.

In DNA, the CDR3 is TGTGCCAGCAGACCCAAGGTTCGGGAGGGGGCAAACACCATATATTTT. Translating gives CASRPKVREGANTIYF. The chain recombines TRBV7-9 with TRBJ1-3; 7 positions match TRBD1. Per germline, CDR1 SEHNR and CDR2 FQNEAQ (reference sequence). V was pared by 6 bases and J by 6 bases, with 14 bases of the junction left unmatched. This CDR3 comprises 16 residues.